Listed below are T cell receptor beta chains from one sample, sequenced in a study of blood T cell repertoires in COVID-19. Clones were sequenced by immunoSEQ multiplex PCR, and TCRdb holds only the in-frame ones, with some missing. The sample includes 200,000 or so clones, 86% of them seen just once. Material: PBMCs or T cells enriched from blood (not recorded which). The receptors stem from a middle-aged woman with acute COVID-19. Each CDR3 is given with its conserved first and last residue. A D gene is named only where the DNA matches it firmly. A row's size may be missing; if present it is once, few, many or a size class.

V gene	J gene	D gene	clone size	CDR3 DNA	CDR3 protein
TRBV21-1	TRBJ1-2	NA	NA	TGTGCCAGCAGCAAAGGGGCAGGGCCTCCGGGCTACACCTTC	CASSKGAGPPGYTF
TRBV6-5	TRBJ1-2	NA	NA	TGTGCCAGCAGTTACGGAGGGTTAGACTATGGCTACACCTTC	CASSYGGLDYGYTF
TRBV18	TRBJ1-1	NA	NA	TGTGCCAGCTCACCTAACCTTCTTGAAGCGGCGAACACTGAAGCTTTCTTT	CASSPNLLEAANTEAFF
TRBV6-2/TRBV6-3	TRBJ1-1	NA	NA	TGTGCCAGCAACCCCGAGATGGTAAAGAACACTGAAGCTTTCTTT	CASNPEMVKNTEAFF
TRBV30	TRBJ1-1	NA	NA	TGTGCCTGGAGCAGGGTGAACACTGAAGCTTTCTTT	CAWSRVNTEAFF
TRBV3-1/TRBV3-2	TRBJ1-2	NA	NA	TGTGCCAGCAGCCCATCCTCCGGGTATCAGGGTCGGAACTATGGCTACACCTTC	CASSPSSGYQGRNYGYTF
TRBV2	TRBJ1-6	NA	NA	TGTGCCAGCAGAGGGGGGGGCGGCGTGGCTTCACCCCTCCACTTT	CASRGGGGVASPLHF
TRBV5-8	TRBJ1-2	TRBD1	NA	TGTGCCAGCAGCTTGAGGACAGGGGAGTTGTATGGCTACACCTTC	CASSLRTGELYGYTF
TRBV5-8	TRBJ1-6	TRBD1	NA	TGTGCCAGCAGCTCGGGCAGGGGGCGGTATATTAATTCACCCCTCCACTTT	CASSSGRGRYINSPLHF
TRBV12-3/TRBV12-4	TRBJ1-1	NA	NA	TGTGCCAGCAAACGGACAGAGAACACTGAAGCTTTCTTT	CASKRTENTEAFF
TRBV5-1	TRBJ1-1	TRBD1	few	TGCGCCAGCAGCTCTTCCCGACAGGGAATGAACACTGAAGCTTTCTTT	CASSSSRQGMNTEAFF
TRBV7-6	TRBJ2-3	TRBD2	NA	TGTGCCAGCAGCTTAGCGGCTAGCGGGGGCGCCACAGATACGCAGTATTTT	CASSLAASGGATDTQYF
TRBV10-1	TRBJ2-4	NA	NA	TGCGCCAGCAGCTCAGGGGCCAAAAACATTCAGTACTTC	CASSSGAKNIQYF
TRBV6-1	TRBJ2-3	NA	NA	TGTGCCAGCAGTGAGGCAGGGTGGATGACAGATACGCAGTATTTT	CASSEAGWMTDTQYF
TRBV9	TRBJ1-2	NA	NA	TGTGCCAGCAGCGTAGGAGGACAGCCGACCTATGGCTACACCTTC	CASSVGGQPTYGYTF
TRBV19	TRBJ1-2	NA	NA	TGTGCCAGTAGTACAGTAGGAGATTATGGCTACACCTTC	CASSTVGDYGYTF
TRBV19	TRBJ1-5	TRBD1	NA	TGTGCCAGTTTGGAGGCAGGGGGTGGTCAGCCCCAGCATTTT	CASLEAGGGQPQHF
TRBV4-1	TRBJ1-5	TRBD1	NA	TGCGCCAGCAGCCAAGAGGCGACAGGGGGCAATCAGCCCCAGCATTTT	CASSQEATGGNQPQHF